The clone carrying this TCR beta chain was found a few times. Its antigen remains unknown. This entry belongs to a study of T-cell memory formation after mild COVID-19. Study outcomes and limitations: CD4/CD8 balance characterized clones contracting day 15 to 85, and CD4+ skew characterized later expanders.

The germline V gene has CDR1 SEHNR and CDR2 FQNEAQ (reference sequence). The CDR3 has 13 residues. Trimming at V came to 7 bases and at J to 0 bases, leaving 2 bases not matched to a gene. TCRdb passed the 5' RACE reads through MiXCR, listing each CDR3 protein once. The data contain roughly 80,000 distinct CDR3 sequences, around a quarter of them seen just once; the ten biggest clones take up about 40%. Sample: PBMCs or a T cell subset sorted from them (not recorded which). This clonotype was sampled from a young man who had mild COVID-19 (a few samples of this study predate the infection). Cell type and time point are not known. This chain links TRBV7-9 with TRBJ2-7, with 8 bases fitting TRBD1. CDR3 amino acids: CASTDRGSYEQYV. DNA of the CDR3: TGTGCCAGCACCGACAGGGGCTCCTACGAGCAGTACGTC.